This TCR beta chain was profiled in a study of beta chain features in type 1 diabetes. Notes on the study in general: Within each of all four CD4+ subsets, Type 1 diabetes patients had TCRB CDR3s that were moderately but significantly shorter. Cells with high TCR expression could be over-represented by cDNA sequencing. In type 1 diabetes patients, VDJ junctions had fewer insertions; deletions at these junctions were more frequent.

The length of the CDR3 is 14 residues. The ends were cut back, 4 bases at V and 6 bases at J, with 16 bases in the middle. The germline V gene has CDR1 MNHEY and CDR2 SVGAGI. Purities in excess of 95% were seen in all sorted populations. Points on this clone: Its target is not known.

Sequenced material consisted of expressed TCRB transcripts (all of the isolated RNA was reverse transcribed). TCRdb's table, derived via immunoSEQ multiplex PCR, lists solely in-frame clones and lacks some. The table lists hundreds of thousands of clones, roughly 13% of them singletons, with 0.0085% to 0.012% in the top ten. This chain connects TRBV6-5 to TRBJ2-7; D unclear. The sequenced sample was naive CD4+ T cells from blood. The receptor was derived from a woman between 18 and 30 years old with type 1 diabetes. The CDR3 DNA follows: TGTGCCAGCAGTTCCCCGACCGCGGCTGGCGAGCAGTACTTC. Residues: CASSSPTAAGEQYF.